A selection of T cell receptor beta chains follows, all from one sample in a study of chemoradiotherapy in HPV16-positive cancers. Assay: immunoSEQ multiplex PCR; the TCRdb copy retains only in-frame clones and omits some. The table lists around 17,000 clones, roughly two thirds of them singletons. Sequencing was performed on tumor tissue, taken from a patient who underwent chemoradiotherapy. The receptors derive from a human donor with HPV-associated anogenital cancer. Both conserved end residues are part of each CDR3. For some rows the clone size is stated as once, few or many, or as a class when expanded; others skip it.

V gene	J gene	clone size	CDR3 protein
TRBV30	TRBJ2-5	few	CAWSVQLAGTKTQYF
TRBV5-1	TRBJ2-3	NA	CASMEREADTQYF
TRBV2	TRBJ2-7	NA	CASRLGGTGGSYEQYF
TRBV29-1	TRBJ2-1	NA	CSVSGRESSYNEQFF
TRBV5-3	TRBJ1-6	NA	CARSFDRDRGTPLHF
TRBV6-6	TRBJ2-7	NA	CASSYGQGWQYF
TRBV9	TRBJ2-5	NA	CASSIAGTQETQYF
TRBV11-2	TRBJ1-1	few	CASSFTQGGRTEAFF
TRBV28	TRBJ2-7	NA	CASGSSGGSSYEQYF
TRBV7-9	TRBJ2-3	NA	CASSPEGAVADTQYF
TRBV10-3	TRBJ2-2	NA	CAISERRGTSGILVTGELFF
TRBV11-2	TRBJ1-2	NA	CASSPGTGSGSGGYTF
TRBV10-1	TRBJ2-5	NA	CASSESGTSEETQYF
TRBV29-1	TRBJ2-4	NA	CSVDMAAQNIQYF
TRBV28	TRBJ1-2	medium-sized	CASSVTQGWHGYTF
TRBV6-4	TRBJ1-1	few	CASKENRGLGTEAFF
TRBV27	TRBJ2-1	NA	CASSSRGLLTSYNEQFF
TRBV12-5	TRBJ1-1	NA	CASGADKGTGNTEAFF
TRBV5-1	TRBJ2-3	NA	CASSWTSGGVADTQYF
TRBV9	TRBJ1-3	NA	CASSVGGGASGNTIYF
TRBV7-9	TRBJ1-1	NA	CASSRRGTGPAFF
TRBV6-5	TRBJ2-2	few	CASTPSETGELFF
TRBV7-3	TRBJ2-2	few	CASSRDNTGELFF
TRBV5-1	TRBJ1-2	NA	CASSRDINYGYTF
TRBV11-2	TRBJ2-2	NA	CASSFLVDGGELFF
TRBV5-6	TRBJ2-2	once	CASSFGGVGHTGELFF